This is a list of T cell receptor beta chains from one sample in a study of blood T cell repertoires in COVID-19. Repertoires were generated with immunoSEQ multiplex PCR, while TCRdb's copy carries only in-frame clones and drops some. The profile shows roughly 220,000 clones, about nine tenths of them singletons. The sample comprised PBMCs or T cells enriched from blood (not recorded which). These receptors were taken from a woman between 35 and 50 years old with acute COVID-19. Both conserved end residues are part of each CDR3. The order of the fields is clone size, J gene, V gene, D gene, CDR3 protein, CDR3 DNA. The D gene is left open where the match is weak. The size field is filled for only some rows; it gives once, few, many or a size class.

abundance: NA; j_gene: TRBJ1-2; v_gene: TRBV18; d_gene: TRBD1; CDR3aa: CASSTGDRGSLHGYTF; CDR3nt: TGTGCCAGCTCGACAGGAGACAGGGGGAGTCTGCATGGCTACACCTTC
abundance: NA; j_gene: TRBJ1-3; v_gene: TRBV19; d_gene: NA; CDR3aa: CASSRQVGNTIYF; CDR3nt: TGTGCCAGTAGTCGACAGGTCGGAAACACCATATATTTT
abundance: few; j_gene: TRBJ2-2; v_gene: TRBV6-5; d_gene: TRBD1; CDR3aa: CASRKTGVFGELFF; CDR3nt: TGTGCCAGCAGAAAGACAGGGGTCTTCGGGGAGCTGTTTTTT
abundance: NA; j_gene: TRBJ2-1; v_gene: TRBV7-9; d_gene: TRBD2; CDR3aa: CASRSKPSGTSSYNEQFF; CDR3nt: TGTGCCAGCAGATCGAAGCCAAGCGGGACCTCCTCCTACAATGAGCAGTTCTTC
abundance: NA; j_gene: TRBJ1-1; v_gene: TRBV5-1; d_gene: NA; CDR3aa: CASSGGHEAFF; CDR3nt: TGCGCCAGCAGCGGTGGACACGAAGCTTTCTTT
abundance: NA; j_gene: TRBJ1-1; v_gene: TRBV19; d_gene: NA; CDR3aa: CASSSLKQGSGNTEAFF; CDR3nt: TGTGCCAGTAGCTCATTAAAGCAGGGGTCGGGGAACACTGAAGCTTTCTTT
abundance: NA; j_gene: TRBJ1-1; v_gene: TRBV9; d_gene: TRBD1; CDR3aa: CASSAGTGNTEAFF; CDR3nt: TGTGCCAGCAGCGCCGGGACAGGGAACACTGAAGCTTTCTTT
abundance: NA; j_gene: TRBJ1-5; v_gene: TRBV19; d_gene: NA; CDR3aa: CASSNAREKQPQHF; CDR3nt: TGTGCCAGTAGTAATGCCAGGGAAAAACAGCCCCAGCATTTT
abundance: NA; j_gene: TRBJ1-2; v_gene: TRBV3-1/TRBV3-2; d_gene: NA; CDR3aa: CASSQGPRINYGYTF; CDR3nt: TGTGCCAGCAGCCAAGGGCCTAGGATTAACTATGGCTACACCTTC
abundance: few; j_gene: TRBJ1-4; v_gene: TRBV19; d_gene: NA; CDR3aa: CASSSQVFNEKLFF; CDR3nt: TGTGCCAGTAGTAGTCAGGTGTTTAATGAAAAACTGTTTTTT
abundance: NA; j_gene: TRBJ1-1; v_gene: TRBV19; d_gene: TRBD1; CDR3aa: CASSIDLRGHTEAFF; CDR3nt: TGTGCCAGTAGTATAGACCTCAGGGGGCACACTGAAGCTTTCTTT
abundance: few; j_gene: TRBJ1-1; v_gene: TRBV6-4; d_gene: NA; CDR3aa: CASSPAGDATEAFF; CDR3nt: TGTGCCAGCAGTCCGGCAGGGGATGCCACTGAAGCTTTCTTT
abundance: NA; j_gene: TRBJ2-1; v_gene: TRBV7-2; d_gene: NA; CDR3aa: CASSLRSPSGGNEQFF; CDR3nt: TGTGCCAGCAGCTTAAGGTCCCCCTCCGGGGGAAATGAGCAGTTCTTC
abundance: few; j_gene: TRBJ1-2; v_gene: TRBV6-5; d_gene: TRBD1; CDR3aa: CASSYRDRFGYTF; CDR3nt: TGTGCCAGCAGTTACCGGGACAGGTTTGGCTACACCTTC
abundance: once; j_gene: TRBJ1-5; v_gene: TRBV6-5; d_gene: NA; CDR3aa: CASSNADSFNQPQHF; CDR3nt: TGTGCCAGCAGTAACGCAGATTCCTTCAATCAGCCCCAGCATTTT
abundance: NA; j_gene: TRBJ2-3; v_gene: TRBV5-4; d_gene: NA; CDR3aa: CASSPRTKDTQYF; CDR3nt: TGTGCCAGCAGCCCGCGGACTAAAGATACGCAGTATTTT
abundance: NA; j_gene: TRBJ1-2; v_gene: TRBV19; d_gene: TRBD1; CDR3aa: CASRENRGRPGYTF; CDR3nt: TGTGCCAGTAGGGAAAACAGGGGGCGGCCTGGCTACACCTTC
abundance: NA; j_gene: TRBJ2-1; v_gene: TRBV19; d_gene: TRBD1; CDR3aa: CASNRDSSLGEQFF; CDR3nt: TGTGCCAGTAATAGGGACAGTTCCCTGGGGGAGCAGTTCTTC
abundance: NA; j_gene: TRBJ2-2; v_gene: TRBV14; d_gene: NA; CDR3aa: CASSQVWRPYTGELFF; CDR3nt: TGTGCCAGCAGCCAAGTGTGGCGGCCTTACACCGGGGAGCTGTTTTTT
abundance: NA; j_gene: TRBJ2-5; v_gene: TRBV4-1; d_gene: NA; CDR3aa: CASSQDRQGRETQYF; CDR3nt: TGCGCCAGCAGCCAAGACAGGCAGGGCAGAGAGACCCAGTACTTC
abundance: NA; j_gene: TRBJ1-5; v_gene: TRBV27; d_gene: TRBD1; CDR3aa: CASRGQGAGRNQPQHF; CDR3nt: TGTGCCAGCAGAGGACAGGGGGCAGGTAGAAATCAGCCCCAGCATTTT
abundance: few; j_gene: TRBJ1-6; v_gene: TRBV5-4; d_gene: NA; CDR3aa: CASSLCCDLIALSYSPLHF; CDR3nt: TGTGCCAGCAGCTTGTGTTGCGACCTGATAGCCCTTTCCTATTCACCCCTCCACTTT
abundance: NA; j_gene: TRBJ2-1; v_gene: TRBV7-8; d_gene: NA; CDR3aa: CASSYIGGPPYNEQFF; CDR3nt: TGTGCCAGCAGCTATATCGGGGGGCCCCCCTACAATGAGCAGTTCTTC
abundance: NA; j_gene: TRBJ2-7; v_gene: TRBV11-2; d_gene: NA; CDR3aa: CASSSAPGGYEQYF; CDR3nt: TGTGCCAGCAGCTCCGCACCCGGGGGCTACGAGCAGTACTTC
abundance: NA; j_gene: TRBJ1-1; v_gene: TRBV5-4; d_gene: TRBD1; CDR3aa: CASSLEGGRVDLDTEAFF; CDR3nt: TGTGCCAGCAGCTTGGAAGGGGGCAGGGTGGATTTAGACACTGAAGCTTTCTTT
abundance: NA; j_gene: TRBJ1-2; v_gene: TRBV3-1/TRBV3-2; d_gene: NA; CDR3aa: CASSQDTGNYGYTF; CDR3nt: TGTGCCAGCAGCCAAGATACGGGGAACTATGGCTACACCTTC
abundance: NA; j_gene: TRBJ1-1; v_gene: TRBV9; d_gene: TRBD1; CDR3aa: CASSVSGGQGRTEAFF; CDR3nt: TGTGCCAGCAGCGTAAGCGGAGGACAGGGTCGGACTGAAGCTTTCTTT
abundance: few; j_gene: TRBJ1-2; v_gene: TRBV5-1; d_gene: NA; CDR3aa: CASSSRQGQYYGYTF; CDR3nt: TGCGCCAGCAGCTCCCGGCAGGGGCAATACTATGGCTACACCTTC
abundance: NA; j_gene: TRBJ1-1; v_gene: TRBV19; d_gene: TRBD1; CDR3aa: CASSRDRGLDEAFF; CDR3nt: TGTGCCAGTAGCAGGGACAGGGGGCTGGATGAAGCTTTCTTT
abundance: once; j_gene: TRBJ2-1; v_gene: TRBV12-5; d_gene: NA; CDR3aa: CASGLVVTGVAEQFF; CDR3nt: TGTGCTAGTGGTTTGGTAGTAACGGGGGTGGCTGAGCAGTTCTTC